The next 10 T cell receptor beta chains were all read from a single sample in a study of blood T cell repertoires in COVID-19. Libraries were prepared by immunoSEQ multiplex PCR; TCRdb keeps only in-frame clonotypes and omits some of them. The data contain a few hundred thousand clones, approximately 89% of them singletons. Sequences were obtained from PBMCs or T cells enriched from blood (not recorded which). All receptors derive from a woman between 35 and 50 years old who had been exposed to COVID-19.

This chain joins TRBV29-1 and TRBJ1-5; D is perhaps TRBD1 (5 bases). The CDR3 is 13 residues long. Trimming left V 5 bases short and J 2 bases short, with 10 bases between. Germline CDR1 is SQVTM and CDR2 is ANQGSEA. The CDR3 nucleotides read TGCAGCGTTCAGGGTTCCGGCAATCAGCCCCAGCATTTT. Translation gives CSVQGSGNQPQHF.

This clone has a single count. CDR3 in amino acids: CASSLNTIQGKDGYTF. CDR3 coding DNA: TGTGCCAGCAGTCTCAATACAATACAGGGGAAGGATGGCTACACCTTC. The chain combines TRBV7-8 with TRBJ1-2; 7 nucleotides line up with TRBD1. Germline trimming cut 6 bases from V and 6 bases from J; bases unmatched to any gene: 16. The CDR3 spans 16 residues. Germline assignment: CDR1 SGHVS and CDR2 FQNEAQ.

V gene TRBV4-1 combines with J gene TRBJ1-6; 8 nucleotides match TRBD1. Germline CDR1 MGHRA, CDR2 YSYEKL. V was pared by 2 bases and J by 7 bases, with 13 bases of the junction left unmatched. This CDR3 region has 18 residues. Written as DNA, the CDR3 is TGCGCCAGCAGCCAATTTTCAGGGGGCGCCTTTGCAAATTCACCCCTCCACTTT. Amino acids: CASSQFSGGAFANSPLHF.

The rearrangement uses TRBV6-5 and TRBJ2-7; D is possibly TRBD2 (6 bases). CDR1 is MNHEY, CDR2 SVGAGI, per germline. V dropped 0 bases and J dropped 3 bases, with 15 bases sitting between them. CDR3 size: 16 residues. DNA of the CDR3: TGTGCCAGCAGTTACTCGATAAGTGGGACTCACTACGAGCAGTACTTC. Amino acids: CASSYSISGTHYEQYF.

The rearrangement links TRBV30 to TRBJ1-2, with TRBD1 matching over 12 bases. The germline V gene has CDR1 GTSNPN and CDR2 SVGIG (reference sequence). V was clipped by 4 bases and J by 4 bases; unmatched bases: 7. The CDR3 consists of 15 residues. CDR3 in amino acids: CAWMPRDRGLYGYTF. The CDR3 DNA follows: TGTGCCTGGATGCCTAGGGACAGGGGGCTCTATGGCTACACCTTC. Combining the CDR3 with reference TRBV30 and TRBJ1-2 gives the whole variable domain SQTIHQWPATLVQPVGSPLSLECTVEGTSNPNLYWYRQAAGRGLQLLFYSVGIGQISSEVPQNLSASRPQDRQFILSSKKLLLSDSGFYLCAWMPRDRGLYGYTFGSGTRLTVV.

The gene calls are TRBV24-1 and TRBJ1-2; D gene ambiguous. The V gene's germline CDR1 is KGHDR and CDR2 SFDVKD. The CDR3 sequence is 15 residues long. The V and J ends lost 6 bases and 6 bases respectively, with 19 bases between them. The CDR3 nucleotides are TGTGCCACCAGTTCGGAGGTCCGGGGAAGACATGGCTACACCTTC. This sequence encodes CATSSEVRGRHGYTF.

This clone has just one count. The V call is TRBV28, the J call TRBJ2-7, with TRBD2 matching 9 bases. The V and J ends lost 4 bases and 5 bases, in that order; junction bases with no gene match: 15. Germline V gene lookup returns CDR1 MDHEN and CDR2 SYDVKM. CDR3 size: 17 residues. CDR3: CASSSYGEAGGPNEQYF. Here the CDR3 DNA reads TGTGCCAGCAGTTCCTATGGGGAAGCGGGGGGTCCCAACGAGCAGTACTTC.

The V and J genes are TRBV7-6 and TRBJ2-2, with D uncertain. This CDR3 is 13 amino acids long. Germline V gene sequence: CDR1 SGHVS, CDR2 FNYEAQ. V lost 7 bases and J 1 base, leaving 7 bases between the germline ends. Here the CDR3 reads CASTPRNTGELFF. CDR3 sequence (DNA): TGTGCCAGCACCCCGCGGAACACCGGGGAGCTGTTTTTT.

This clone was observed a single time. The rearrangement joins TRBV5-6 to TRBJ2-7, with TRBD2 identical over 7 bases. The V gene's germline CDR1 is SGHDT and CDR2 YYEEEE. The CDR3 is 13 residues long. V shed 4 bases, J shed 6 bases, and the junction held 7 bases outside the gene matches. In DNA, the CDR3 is TGTGCCAGCAGCCGGGGCGGGGGAAGCGAGCAGTACTTC. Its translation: CASSRGGGSEQYF.

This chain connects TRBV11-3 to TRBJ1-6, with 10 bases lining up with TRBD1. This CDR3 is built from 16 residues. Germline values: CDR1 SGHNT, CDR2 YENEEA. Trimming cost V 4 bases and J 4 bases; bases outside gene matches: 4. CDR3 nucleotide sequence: TGTGCCAGCAGCTCCAGGGACAGGGGATATAATTCACCCCTCCACTTT. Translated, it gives CASSSRDRGYNSPLHF.